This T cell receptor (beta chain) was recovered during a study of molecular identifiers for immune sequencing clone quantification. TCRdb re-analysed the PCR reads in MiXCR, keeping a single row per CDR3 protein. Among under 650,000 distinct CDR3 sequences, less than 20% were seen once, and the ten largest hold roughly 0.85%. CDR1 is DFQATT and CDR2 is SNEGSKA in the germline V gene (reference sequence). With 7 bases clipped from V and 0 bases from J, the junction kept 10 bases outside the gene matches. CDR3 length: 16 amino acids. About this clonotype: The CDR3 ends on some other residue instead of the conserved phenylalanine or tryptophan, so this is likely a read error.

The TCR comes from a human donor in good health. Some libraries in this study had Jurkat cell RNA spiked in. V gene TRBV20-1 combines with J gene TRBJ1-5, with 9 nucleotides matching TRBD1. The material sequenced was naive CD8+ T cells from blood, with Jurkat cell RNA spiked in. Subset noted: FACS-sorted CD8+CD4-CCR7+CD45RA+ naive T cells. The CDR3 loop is CSVPGQGHSSNQPQHI. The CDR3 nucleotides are TGCAGTGTCCCCGGACAGGGGCACTCTAGCAATCAGCCCCAGCATATT.